This record covers a single T cell receptor (beta chain). The record originates from a study of blood T cell repertoires in COVID-19. Study-wide context: From the United States, Italy and Spain came samples of acute and convalescent COVID-19.

The V end was cut by 8 bases, the J end by 2 bases, with 12 bases between. The CDR3 is made up of 13 amino acids. The germline V gene has CDR1 MDHEN and CDR2 SYDVKM. Assay used: immunoSEQ multiplex PCR; TCRdb lists only in-frame clones, some missing. The table records roughly 110,000 clones, about 91% of them present only once. The origin of this receptor is a man aged 45-60 years with active or convalescent COVID-19. The chain uses TRBV28 and TRBJ1-2; D not certain. The sequenced sample was peripheral blood. CDR3 sequence reads: CASRSGWNYGYTF. The CDR3 DNA sequence: TGTGCCAGCCGCTCAGGCTGGAACTATGGCTACACCTTC.